This T cell receptor (beta chain) was observed in a study of post-analysis software for immune sequencing data. Turning to the study itself: The cohort encompassed relapsing-remitting, secondary progressive and progressive-relapsing multiple sclerosis disease courses.

Study results and caveats: Controls had lower frequencies than patients of about 5 TRBV segments, which included TRBV5-6, TRBV5-1 and TRBV20-1. F measure clustering grouped samples strongly by preparation batch. The normalized Chao1 diversity of multiple sclerosis patients was significantly lower than that of controls.

This CDR3 region has 17 residues. Per germline, CDR1 SGHTA and CDR2 FQGTGA. V lost 1 base, J lost 7 bases, and 9 bases stayed unmatched. Unique molecular identifiers tagged the TCR beta cDNA libraries. There were 1 to 10 million T cells, and 450,000 to 550,000 cDNA molecules came from them. MiXCR, run by TCRdb on the PCR reads, gives a single entry per CDR3 protein. The table has some 890,000 distinct CDR3 sequences, approximately 53% seen once. This clonotype was seen more than once but under ten times. The antigen remains undetermined. The source material was blood. This TCR came from a girl under 18 with multiple sclerosis. The chain uses TRBV7-3 and TRBJ2-1, with 11 bases aligning to TRBD2. CDR3 region: CASSLSISRLAGNEQFF. The CDR3 DNA sequence: TGTGCCAGCAGCTTAAGTATTAGTCGACTAGCGGGGAATGAGCAGTTCTTC.